This T cell receptor (beta chain) was sequenced in a study of T-cell memory formation after mild COVID-19. This clonotype was seen a few times. The CDR3 covers 15 residues. The J segment lost 8 bases and the V segment lost 3 bases, leaving 9 bases of the junction unmatched. Germline lookup yields CDR1 LGHNA and CDR2 YSLEER. UMIs and sample barcodes were carried by the TCR alpha and TCR beta cDNA libraries that 5'RACE produced using constant-segment primers. TCRdb reanalysed the 5' RACE reads using MiXCR and keeps one entry per CDR3 protein. The sample holds approximately 300,000 distinct CDR3 sequences, approximately 19% seen once.

The rearrangement joins TRBV4-3 to TRBJ2-1; 8 bases match TRBD1. This receptor was identified in a man between 18 and 29 years old who had mild COVID-19 (a few samples of this study predate the infection). Cell type and time point are not known. Input material: PBMCs or a T cell subset sorted from them (not recorded which). The CDR3 spells CASSQTTGVTDEQFF. CDR3 sequence (DNA): TGCGCCAGCAGCCAGACGACAGGGGTAACTGATGAGCAGTTCTTC.